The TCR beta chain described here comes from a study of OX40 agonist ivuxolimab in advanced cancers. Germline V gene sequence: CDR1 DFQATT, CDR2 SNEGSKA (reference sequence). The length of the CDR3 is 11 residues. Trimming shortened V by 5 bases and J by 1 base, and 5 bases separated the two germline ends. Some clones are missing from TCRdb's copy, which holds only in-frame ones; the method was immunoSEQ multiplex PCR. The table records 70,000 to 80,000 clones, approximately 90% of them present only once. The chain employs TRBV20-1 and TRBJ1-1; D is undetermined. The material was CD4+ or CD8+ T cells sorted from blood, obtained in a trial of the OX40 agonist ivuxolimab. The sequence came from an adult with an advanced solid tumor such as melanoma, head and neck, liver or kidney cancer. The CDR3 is CSAFKNTEAFF. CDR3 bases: TGCAGTGCTTTTAAGAACACTGAAGCTTTCTTT.